The sequence of this T cell receptor beta chain was determined in a study of T-cell reconstitution after alpha-beta-depleted transplantation in children. Unique molecular identifiers were incorporated during preparation of the TCRbeta library. TCRdb fed the PCR reads into MiXCR, producing one record per CDR3 protein. The sample lists hundreds of thousands of distinct CDR3 sequences, around a sixth occurring once. Per the germline V gene, CDR1 is SGHDT and CDR2 is YYEEEE. The germline V and J ends were trimmed by 2 bases and 1 base, with 12 bases remaining between them. The length of the CDR3 is 16 residues.

J is TRBJ2-2 and V is TRBV5-6; unclear D gene. The sample was PBMCs from the stem cell graft donor, taken from the stem cell graft. The sequence was collected from a human donor who donated a stem cell graft to a child with acute myeloid leukemia. The CDR3 here is CASSFYSPRNTGELFF. The CDR3 DNA sequence: TGTGCCAGCAGCTTCTATTCACCACGGAACACCGGGGAGCTGTTTTTT.